This TCR beta chain stems from a study of identifying expanded T cells in peripheral blood. Using immunoSEQ multiplex PCR, the repertoire was profiled, and TCRdb retains in-frame clones only, with some absent. The profile shows about 91,000 clones, roughly 88% of them singletons. This CDR3 is 14 amino acids long. V lost 2 bases, J lost 1 base, and 2 bases stayed unmatched. CDR1 is MNHEY, CDR2 SVGAGI, per germline. The chain combines TRBV6-5 with TRBJ2-7, with TRBD1 matching 7 bases. What was sequenced was blood. The receptor comes from a person aged 18 to 75 in good health. The CDR3 DNA sequence: TGTGCCAGCAGTTACGGACAGGTGTCCTACGAGCAGTACTTC. It codes for CASSYGQVSYEQYF.